This TCR beta chain appears in the sequencing data of a study of glioma-infiltrating T cells after dendritic cell vaccination. Study-wide background: Patients had newly diagnosed or recurrent glioblastoma and received dendritic cell vaccines.

This CDR3 has 13 amino acids. From germline, CDR1 is SEHNR and CDR2 FQNEAQ (reference sequence). Comment on this clone: Antigen specificity is unknown. The junction departs from the called germline gene at one end, perhaps through a read error.

Study-level results: Patients with more pretreatment TILs had longer time to progression and survival.

The primer mix had 60 V beta and 13 J beta primers. Clones were read by immunoSEQ multiplex PCR, and TCRdb kept only the in-frame ones, dropping some. The sample gives fewer than 45,000 clones, approximately 84% of which show up once; 7.8% is in the top ten. This sequence was found in a human donor with glioblastoma. Sample: blood, taken before dendritic cell vaccination. This chain links TRBV7-9 with TRBJ1-2, with TRBD1 as a possible D gene (5 bases). The CDR3 here is CASSLEGRPRSIF. CDR3 sequence (DNA): TGTGCCAGCAGCTTGGAGGGGAGACCCAGGTCCATCTTC.